This T cell receptor beta chain was retrieved from a study of T cell responses to AZD1222 COVID-19 vaccine (dated by TCRdb to about 2021). In terms of the full investigation: AZD1222 recipients with second doses at about 4 weeks or about 12 weeks were pooled, because spike-specific TCR depth and breadth did not differ between schedules. A total of 233 trial participants underwent TCR sequencing, of whom 207 had received two doses of AZD1222 and some 25 had received two doses of the MenACWY control vaccine. Trial participants were enrolled into age subgroups of 18-55, 56-69 and 70-plus years, which contained about 160, 30 and 59 TCR-sequenced participants, respectively.

According to the study, the label for this sample's time point signals: baseline before first vaccination. The vaccinee samples were drawn from two UK trials, COV001 and COV002, one of which was a single-blind randomized controlled phase 2/3 trial testing AZD1222 (ChAdOx1 nCoV-19) in healthy adults. For TCRbeta chain sequencing, PBMC samples were collected from trial participants at day 0 and at day 28 after the second dose. As regards this clone: The target of this receptor is not known. No much larger clone is present one base from it, and per-base qualities are unavailable.

Clipping removes 4 bases from V and 7 bases from J, with 10 as the unmatched junction base count. The CDR3 holds 14 amino acids from the cysteine to the phenylalanine. Only the CDR3 DNA is retained, 42 bases long and in frame from the first base. Via the germline V gene (reference sequence), CDR1 is SGHNT and CDR2 YYREEE. The CDR3 regions of human TCRbeta chains were analyzed by immunosequencing. In the paper's pipeline: TCRs in the repertoires were matched against a reference library of SARS-CoV-2-specific TCRs that had been generated with the MIRA antigen-specificity platform. Breadth meant the fraction of unique TCRs that were SARS-CoV-2-associated, whereas depth meant the fraction of total T cells that were SARS-CoV-2-associated. Using the MIRA data, every spike-specific TCR was mapped to the spike region that the TCR reacted to and assigned to either a CD4 or a CD8 class. Log10-transformed breadth and depth values were compared by one-way ANOVA with Sidak's multiple comparisons tests. The clones in this table, taken by TCRdb from immuneACCESS, are in-frame only. Not every clone is retained; where verified, under half of the shortfall comes from an unresolved V gene, and the cause of the rest is unknown. That table supplies the V and J calls and clone size; D and trimming were determined from the DNA. In all, the sample holds over 100,000 clones, and 90% of those were seen once. About 7% of the sample comes from the top ten.

Findings and caveats that apply to the study as a whole: Spike-specific TCR breadth and depth rose significantly after two AZD1222 doses compared with day 0 and with MenACWY recipients. Because no samples from the day 14 peak response were available, repertoires could be characterized only after the peak T cell response. Reportedly, almost half of the unique spike-specific TCRs recognized epitopes lying outside the regions that are mutated in the B.1.351 and B.1.1.7 variants. Participants were mostly white British, with more females than males. The authors suggested clonal diversity may have been underestimated. Conclusions about previously exposed vaccinees are limited, since just six or seven AZD1222 recipients were seropositive for SARS-CoV-2 at baseline. The 56-69-year group was small, and its depth increase did not reach significance, likely because of low power. The vaccine-associated CD4 TCRs covered the entire spike protein, and the dominant responses fell in regions 160-218 and 743-854.

The sequence joins TRBV5-4 to TRBJ1-1, with TRBD1 matching 7 junction bases. The sequencing here drew on peripheral blood, taken on day 0 of AZD1222 vaccination. This clonotype was obtained from an adult in good health. The CDR3 reads CASSAEGARREAFF. The DNA is TGTGCCAGCAGCGCGGAGGGGGCACGGCGTGAAGCTTTCTTT.